The 16 T cell receptor beta chains in this list originate from one sample, sequenced in a study of T cell changes during pregnancy in multiple sclerosis. Profiled with immunoSEQ multiplex PCR; TCRdb holds only in-frame clones, not every one. The profile shows about 110,000 clones, 91% of them singletons. This sample comprised peripheral blood, obtained before pregnancy. The source of these receptors is a female donor with multiple sclerosis, enrolled in a pregnancy study.

The CDR3 DNA sequence: TGTGCCATCAGTGATGGGGGGGCGCCGGGAGATACGCAGTATTTT. It codes for CAISDGGAPGDTQYF. The chain employs TRBV10-3 and TRBJ2-3; a weak D match, TRBD2 (7 bases). The CDR3 sequence is 15 residues long. Germline V CDR1 and CDR2: ENHRY, SYGVKD. The germline V and J ends were trimmed by 3 bases and 5 bases, with 15 bases remaining between them.

In this sample, this clone turned up once. J is TRBJ2-5 and V is TRBV6-6; 8 bases line up with TRBD1. The J segment lost 12 bases and the V segment lost 8 bases, leaving 17 bases of the junction unmatched. The germline V gene has CDR1 MNHNY and CDR2 SVGAGI (reference sequence). This CDR3 contains 14 residues. CDR3 sequence reads: CASAIGQGHSGEYF. In nucleotides, the CDR3 is TGTGCCAGCGCTATCGGACAGGGCCATTCAGGGGAGTACTTC.

J is TRBJ1-5 and V is TRBV30; the D is unclear. The germline gives CDR1 GTSNPN, CDR2 SVGIG (reference sequence). The CDR3 extends over 13 amino acids. Deletions cut 2 bases from V and 3 bases from J, with 8 bases between. CDR3 in amino acids: CAWSPRYNQPQHF. The CDR3 nucleotides read TGTGCCTGGAGTCCGCGTTACAATCAGCCCCAGCATTTT.

This rearrangement joins TRBV29-1 to TRBJ2-7; D may be TRBD1 (5 bases). This CDR3 is built from 14 residues. Germline values: CDR1 SQVTM, CDR2 ANQGSEA. The V gene lost 2 bases and the J gene lost 3 bases, with 14 bases spanning the gap. The CDR3 is CSVELDTRYYEQYF. In DNA form, the CDR3 reads TGCAGCGTTGAATTGGACACCCGTTACTACGAGCAGTACTTC.

This chain uses TRBV10-3 with TRBJ2-7; 9 bases agree with TRBD2. The J segment lost 5 bases and the V segment lost 2 bases, leaving 7 bases of the junction unmatched. Per germline, CDR1 ENHRY and CDR2 SYGVKD. This CDR3 region has 15 residues. In DNA form, the CDR3 reads TGTGCCATCAGTGAGGGTCGGACTAGCGTTGACGAGCAGTACTTC. As protein: CAISEGRTSVDEQYF.

The table lists this clone with a count of one. This sequence joins TRBV20-1 and TRBJ2-1; D is ambiguous. Germline V gene data show CDR1 as DFQATT and CDR2 as SNEGSKA (reference sequence). The CDR3 length is 11 residues. V was shortened by 6 bases and J by 5 bases, with 8 bases between the two germline ends. As DNA, the CDR3 is TGCAGTGCGAAGAGGAACAATGAGCAGTTCTTC. Its protein is CSAKRNNEQFF.

The V call is TRBV7-6, the J call TRBJ2-3; 7 bases match TRBD1. The germline CDR1 and CDR2 sequences are SGHVS and FNYEAQ. V dropped 0 bases and J dropped 0; count of bases not matched to a gene: 6. This CDR3 has 17 amino acids. CDR3: CASSLAGGRTSTDTQYF. In nucleotides, the CDR3 is TGTGCCAGCAGCTTAGCAGGGGGCAGAACTAGCACAGATACGCAGTATTTT.

This clone is a singleton in its sample. V and J are TRBV27 and TRBJ2-1, with TRBD2 as a possible D gene (5 bases). Deletions cut 6 bases from V and 4 bases from J, with 16 bases between. This CDR3 is 15 amino acids long. Germline V gives CDR1 MNHEY, CDR2 SMNVEV (reference sequence). Here the CDR3 reads CASSPDTGVYNEQFF. CDR3 coding DNA: TGTGCCAGCAGCCCTGACACCGGGGTGTACAATGAGCAGTTCTTC.

V and J are TRBV28 and TRBJ1-3; D may be TRBD1 (6 bases). The CDR3 is made up of 14 amino acids. V shed 5 bases and J shed 2 bases, with 10 bases lying between them. Per the germline V gene, CDR1 is MDHEN and CDR2 is SYDVKM. The CDR3 loop is CASSEQGPGNTIYF. As DNA, the CDR3 is TGTGCCAGCAGTGAACAGGGCCCTGGAAACACCATATATTTT.

The rearrangement uses TRBV28 and TRBJ2-7; 9 bases line up with TRBD1. Germline CDR1 MDHEN, CDR2 SYDVKM. The CDR3 contains 15 residues. V lost 7 bases and J lost 3; bases outside the gene matches: 10. CDR3 amino acids: CASKVWGQGLYEQYF. In nucleotides, the CDR3 is TGTGCCAGCAAAGTTTGGGGACAGGGACTCTACGAGCAGTACTTC.

This chain uses TRBV6-6 with TRBJ1-5; D is unresolved. With 2 bases removed from V and 0 bases from J, the gap between germline ends came to 8 bases. Germline V lookup: CDR1 MNHNY, CDR2 SVGAGI (reference sequence). The CDR3 has 15 amino acids. The CDR3 DNA sequence: TGTGCCAGCAGTTACGGAGGGAATAGCAATCAGCCCCAGCATTTT. It specifies CASSYGGNSNQPQHF.

This chain joins TRBV9 and TRBJ2-7, with D possibly TRBD1 on 6 matching bases. CDR1 is SGDLS, CDR2 YYNGEE, per germline. This CDR3 is 13 amino acids long. V lost 4 bases and J lost 2, with 10 bases in between. CDR3 sequence: CASSKGQTYEQYF. The CDR3 DNA reads TGTGCCAGCAGCAAAGGACAGACCTACGAGCAGTACTTC.

V gene TRBV5-1 combines with J gene TRBJ2-1; 13 nucleotides line up with TRBD2. CDR1 is SGHRS and CDR2 is YFSETQ in the germline V gene. The V and J ends lost 2 bases and 8 bases, in that order; junction bases with no gene match: 4. This CDR3 comprises 15 residues. DNA of the CDR3: TGCGCCAGCAGCTTCGGGACTAGCGGGGTCGATGAGCAGTTCTTC. As protein: CASSFGTSGVDEQFF.

The genes are TRBV6-1 and TRBJ2-3; 7 positions agree with TRBD2. This CDR3 has 13 amino acids. Germline values: CDR1 MNHNS, CDR2 SASEGT. The V gene end was trimmed by 3 bases and the J gene end by 3 bases; junction bases not matched to a gene: 0. CDR3 amino acids: CASSERETDTQYF. In DNA, the CDR3 is TGTGCCAGCAGTGAGCGGGAGACAGATACGCAGTATTTT.

The gene calls are TRBV11-3 and TRBJ1-1; D is uncertain. Germline V lookup: CDR1 SGHNT, CDR2 YENEEA. Trimming pared 7 bases from V and 8 bases from J, leaving 17 bases between. The CDR3 totals 13 residues. The CDR3 bases are TGTGCCAGCACACCTGGTAGCCTCTCCGAAGCTTTCTTT. This gives the protein CASTPGSLSEAFF.

This sequence joins TRBV6-6 and TRBJ2-3; 7 bases match TRBD2. CDR3 length: 16 residues. Germline CDR1 is MNHNY and CDR2 is SVGAGI (reference sequence). The V segment lost 0 bases and the J segment 6 bases; nucleotides outside the gene matches: 9. This chain's CDR3 is CASSYSLGGMMDTQYF. Here the CDR3 DNA reads TGTGCCAGCAGTTACTCTCTCGGGGGGATGATGGATACGCAGTATTTT.